The 22 T cell receptor beta chains below were found in one sample sequenced in a study of T cells in Graves' hyperthyroidism and ophthalmopathy. Researchers amplified the TCR beta CDR3 regions from RNA transcripts. RT-PCR in the first round (using the HTBI primer set) targeted the TCR CDR3. TCRdb called the multiplex PCR reads again in MiXCR, with one record for every CDR3 protein. The sample shows around 420,000 distinct CDR3 sequences, more than 15% of them seen only once. The sequenced sample was blood. Every receptor here comes from a young woman with Graves' hyperthyroidism.

The chain carries TRBV13 and TRBJ2-7; D perhaps matches TRBD2 (6 bases). Germline V gene data show CDR1 as PRHDT and CDR2 as FYEKMQ (reference sequence). This CDR3 is built from 13 residues. With 5 bases removed from V and 5 bases from J, the gap between germline ends came to 13 bases. The CDR3, as DNA: TGTGCCAGCAGCACCGGGGGATACCACGAGCAGTACTTC. Translating it yields CASSTGGYHEQYF.

This clonotype has at least ten counts. V usage is TRBV7-8 and J usage is TRBJ2-1, with 8 positions matching TRBD2. Germline V gene sequence: CDR1 SGHVS, CDR2 FQNEAQ. V lost 2 bases and J lost 5; bases outside the gene matches: 5. CDR3 length equals 15 residues. The CDR3 DNA reads as TGTGCCAGCAGCTTATTAGCGGGGTACAACAATGAGCAGTTCTTC. It translates to CASSLLAGYNNEQFF.

This clonotype was detected ten times or more. The genes are TRBV6-1 and TRBJ1-1; no clear D gene. The V and J ends lost 8 bases and 7 bases respectively, with 20 bases between them. CDR3 length: 14 amino acids. The germline V gene has CDR1 MNHNS and CDR2 SASEGT. The CDR3 DNA reads TGTGCCAGCTTCCACGCGGCAGGTGGCCTTGAAGCTTTCTTT. Translating it yields CASFHAAGGLEAFF.

The chain combines TRBV7-9 with TRBJ1-3; perhaps TRBD1 as D (5 bases). The V end lost 3 bases, the J end lost 5 bases, and 14 bases lay between the germline ends. Germline CDR1 reads SEHNR; CDR2 reads FQNEAQ (reference sequence). This CDR3 has 15 residues. CDR3 coding DNA: TGTGCCAGCAGCTTGGGCGGGGCGCGGAGAAACACCATATATTTT. Residues: CASSLGGARRNTIYF.

The genes are TRBV11-2 and TRBJ2-3, with TRBD2 identical over 15 bases. Losses at the gene ends were 5 bases for V and 1 base for J; bases not matched to a gene: 7. CDR1 SGHAT and CDR2 FQNNGV come from the germline V gene. The CDR3 spans 18 residues. In DNA form, the CDR3 reads TGTGCCAGCAGCCGGTGGACTAGCGGGAGGGGCGGCACAGATACGCAGTATTTT. It specifies CASSRWTSGRGGTDTQYF.

V and J are TRBV10-3 and TRBJ2-7; 12 bases are a match to TRBD1. CDR3 length: 15 residues. Trimming took 4 bases from V and 4 from J; bases not matched to a gene: 5. CDR1 is ENHRY, CDR2 SYGVKD, per germline. CDR3: CAISVGTGGRYEQYF. CDR3 DNA sequence: TGTGCCATCAGTGTAGGGACAGGGGGCCGGTACGAGCAGTACTTC.

The table lists this clonotype with a few counts. This chain uses TRBV7-3 with TRBJ2-3; 10 positions agree with TRBD2. This CDR3 spans 18 amino acids. J lost 1 base, V lost 2 bases, and 9 bases had no gene match. Germline V gene lookup returns CDR1 SGHTA and CDR2 FQGTGA. CDR3: CASSLDPLGTSGTDTQYF. CDR3 bases: TGTGCCAGCAGCTTAGACCCTCTTGGGACTAGCGGCACAGATACGCAGTATTTT.

In its sample, this clonotype was seen once. This may stem from a read error, because a much larger clone lies one nucleotide away. V gene TRBV28 combines with J gene TRBJ1-1; 9 bases match TRBD1. Germline lookup yields CDR1 MDHEN and CDR2 SYDVKM. This CDR3 is 14 amino acids long. The CDR3 reads CASSGTGRNTETFF. CDR3 nucleotide sequence: TGTGCCAGCAGTGGGACAGGGCGGAACACTGAAACTTTCTTT.

The genes are TRBV20-1 and TRBJ1-6; D remains unclear. Germline-derived CDR1 and CDR2 are DFQATT and SNEGSKA (reference sequence). Trimming stripped 0 bases from V and 9 bases from J, with 12 bases between. The CDR3 loop spans 14 amino acids. The chain's CDR3 is CSARETVRRSPLHF. CDR3 nucleotides: TGCAGTGCTAGAGAGACCGTACGTCGTTCACCCCTCCACTTT.

The sample holds many counts of this clonotype. The V and J genes are TRBV11-3 and TRBJ2-3; 11 bases are shared with TRBD2. CDR1 and CDR2 from the germline V gene are SGHNT and YENEEA. Losses at the gene ends were 5 bases for V and 3 bases for J; bases not matched to a gene: 4. The CDR3 extends over 15 amino acids. The CDR3 sequence is CASSLTSGSTDTQYF. In nucleotides, the CDR3 is TGTGCCAGCAGCCTTACTAGCGGGAGTACAGATACGCAGTATTTT.

Of note for this clonotype: A much more abundant neighbour one base away suggests this may be a read error. The rearrangement links TRBV24-1 to TRBJ1-1; possibly TRBD1 for D (5 bases). Trimming removed 3 bases at V and 9 bases at J, with 10 bases between. Per the germline V gene, CDR1 is KGHDR and CDR2 is SFDVKD. This CDR3 spans 12 amino acids. Here the CDR3 reads CATSDRGRKAFF. The CDR3, as DNA: TGTGCCACCAGTGATAGGGGACGGAAAGCTTTCTTT.

Only a few counts were recorded for this clonotype. The J gene is TRBJ2-5, the V gene TRBV5-1; D is possibly TRBD1 (6 bases). The V and J ends lost 10 bases and 0 bases respectively, with 25 bases between them. Germline V gives CDR1 SGHRS, CDR2 YFSETQ. The CDR3 is made up of 17 amino acids. The CDR3 reads CAAGVGVSVQDQETQYF. CDR3 bases: TGCGCCGCAGGGGTTGGTGTATCTGTACAGGACCAAGAGACCCAGTACTTC. Full variable domain (remainder filled in from reference TRBV5-1 and TRBJ2-5): KAGVTQTPRYLIKTRGQQVTLSCSPISGHRSVSWYQQTPGQGLQFLFEYFSETQRNKGNFPGRFSGRQFSNSRSEMNVSTLELGDSALYLCAAGVGVSVQDQETQYFGPGTRLLVL.

This clonotype was detected ten times or more. V and J are TRBV6-1 and TRBJ1-1; no firm D call. CDR1 and CDR2 from the germline V gene are MNHNS and SASEGT. CDR3 length equals 16 residues. V was cut by 5 bases and J by 1 base, with 17 bases left in between. The CDR3 coding sequence is TGTGCCAGCAGTTACGCTTCAGTGGGCAGGAACACTGAAGCTTTCTTT. Translation: CASSYASVGRNTEAFF.

This clonotype was detected many times. The gene calls are TRBV18 and TRBJ2-1; unclear D gene. Germline assignment: CDR1 KGHSH and CDR2 LQKENI. The CDR3 has 12 residues. V was clipped by 3 bases and J by 5 bases, with 5 bases between them. The CDR3 bases are TGTGCCAGCTCACCTTACAACAATGAGCAGTTCTTC. It encodes CASSPYNNEQFF.

The chain uses TRBV24-1 and TRBJ2-1; 11 bases match TRBD2. The trim removed 2 bases at V and 7 bases at J, leaving 12 bases unmatched. Germline CDR1 and CDR2: KGHDR and SFDVKD. CDR3 size: 18 residues. CDR3 protein: CATSDSITSGGLTNEQFF. CDR3 coding DNA: TGTGCCACCAGTGATTCTATTACTAGCGGGGGACTGACGAATGAGCAGTTCTTC.

This clonotype appeared a few times. This chain links TRBV5-6 with TRBJ2-3; D may be TRBD1 or TRBD2 (5 bases each). This CDR3 has 15 residues. Trimming shortened V by 5 bases and J by 0 bases, and 13 bases separated the two germline ends. CDR1 is SGHDT, CDR2 YYEEEE, per germline. The CDR3 region is CASRLLRDSTDTQYF. DNA of the CDR3: TGTGCCAGCAGACTCCTCCGGGACAGCACAGATACGCAGTATTTT.

This clonotype was counted once. The chain employs TRBV6-4 and TRBJ2-1; D might be TRBD1 (5 bases). Between the trimmed V and J ends, which lost 6 bases and 2 bases, there was a span of 8 bases. Per the germline V gene, CDR1 is MRHNA and CDR2 is SNTAGT. The length of the CDR3 is 13 residues. The CDR3 nucleotides read TGTGCCAGCAGGCTGGGGCCCTACAATGAGCAGTTCTTC. It yields the protein CASRLGPYNEQFF.

As to this clonotype: One junction end disagrees with the germline gene, perhaps due to a read error. The rearrangement links TRBV27 to TRBJ2-3; D is unclear. The CDR3 is 18 amino acids. The germline gives CDR1 MNHEY, CDR2 SMNVEV (reference sequence). In nucleotides, the CDR3 is TGTGCCAGCAGTTTAATCCCCGTCTTAGTAGCCCGCACAGATATGCAGTATTTT. It yields the protein CASSLIPVLVARTDMQYF.

DNA of the CDR3: TGTGCCATCAGTGCAACCGACAGTAATAATTCACCCCTCCACTTT. This gives the protein CAISATDSNNSPLHF. This chain links TRBV10-3 with TRBJ1-6; possibly TRBD1 for D (5 bases). V lost 4 bases and J lost 5, with 12 bases in between. CDR3 length: 15 residues. CDR1 ENHRY and CDR2 SYGVKD come from the germline V gene.

This rearrangement joins TRBV14 to TRBJ1-2; the D is unclear. Per the germline V gene, CDR1 is SGHDN and CDR2 is FVKESK. The CDR3 consists of 14 residues. Trimming removed 1 base from V and 7 bases from J, with 13 bases in between. The CDR3 loop is CASSQVPGLSGYTF. The DNA for the CDR3 is TGTGCCAGCAGCCAAGTGCCAGGTCTAAGTGGCTACACCTTC.

This clonotype showed up many times. This sequence joins TRBV7-2 and TRBJ2-7; 11 nucleotides line up with TRBD2. The trim removed 8 bases at V and 2 bases at J, leaving 8 bases unmatched. The CDR3 length is 15 residues. The germline CDR1 and CDR2 sequences are SGHTA and FQGNSA. The CDR3 region has the DNA TGTGCCAGCGTACCGACTAGCGGGGAGACCTACGAGCAGTACTTC. It codes for CASVPTSGETYEQYF.

This clonotype was seen ten or more times. CDR3 loop: CASSIQGSQPQHF. Written as DNA, the CDR3 is TGTGCCAGCAGCATACAGGGTTCCCAGCCCCAGCATTTT. V usage is TRBV7-2 and J usage is TRBJ1-5; TRBD1 might be the D (6 bases). Germline CDR1 reads SGHTA; CDR2 reads FQGNSA. Between the trimmed V and J ends, which lost 5 bases and 7 bases, there was a span of 12 bases. There are 13 residues in the CDR3.